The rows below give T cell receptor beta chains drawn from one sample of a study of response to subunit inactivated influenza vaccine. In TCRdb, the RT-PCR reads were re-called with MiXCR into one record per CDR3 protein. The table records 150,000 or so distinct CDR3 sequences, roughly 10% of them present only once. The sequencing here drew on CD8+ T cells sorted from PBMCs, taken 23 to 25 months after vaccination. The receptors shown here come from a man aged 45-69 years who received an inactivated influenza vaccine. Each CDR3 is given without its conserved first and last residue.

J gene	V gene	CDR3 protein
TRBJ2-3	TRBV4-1	ASSQVTGGSTDTQY
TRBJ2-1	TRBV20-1	SATQLSGGAFHNEQF
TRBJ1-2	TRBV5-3	ARRARARWGYT
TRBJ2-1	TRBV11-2	ASSLAVARYNEQF
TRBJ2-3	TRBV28	ASSLLAEAADTQY
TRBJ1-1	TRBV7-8	ASSLGTDEAF
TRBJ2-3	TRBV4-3	ASSQVEGASTDTQY
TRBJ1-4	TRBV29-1	SVASGQANEKLF
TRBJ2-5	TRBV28	ASSPRRGGHVETQY
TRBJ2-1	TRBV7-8	ASSSPYLAGDRNEQF
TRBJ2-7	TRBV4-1	ASSQVGTGGQEQY
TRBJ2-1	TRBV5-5	ASSAGLVIDEQF
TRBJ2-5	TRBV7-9	ASSLAYGLETQY
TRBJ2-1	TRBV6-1	ASGLLAGASGEQF
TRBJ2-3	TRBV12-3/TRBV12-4	ASSFNRARTDTQY
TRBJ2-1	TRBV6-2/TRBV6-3	ASSYSVEGLAGYEQF
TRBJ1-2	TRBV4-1	ASSQDGGTGHNYGYT
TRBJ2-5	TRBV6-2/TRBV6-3	ASSYWSSGDQETQY
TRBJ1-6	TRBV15	ATSSIPGQEKEGSLH
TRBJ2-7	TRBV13	ASSSPTSGYEQY
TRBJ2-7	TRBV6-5	ASSYSMGEFVFYEQY
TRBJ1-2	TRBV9	ASSVAGGGGYT
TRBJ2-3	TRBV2	ASSGTSWNTDTQY
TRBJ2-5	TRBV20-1	SVRPGQPTSQETQY
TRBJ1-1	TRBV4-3	ASRAGDNTEAF
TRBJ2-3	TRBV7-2	ASSSWLDSGTDTQY
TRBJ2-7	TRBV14	ASSQDRYEQY
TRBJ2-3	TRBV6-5	ASSYVAGGPKDTQY
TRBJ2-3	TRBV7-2	ASSTLRGLAGADTQY
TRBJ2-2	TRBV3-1	ASNPSGGLDDTGELF
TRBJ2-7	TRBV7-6	ASSSRTGTPTYEQY
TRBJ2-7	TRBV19	ASSTRDQIPYEQY
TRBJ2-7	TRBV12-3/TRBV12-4	ASSSLIQGKDEQY